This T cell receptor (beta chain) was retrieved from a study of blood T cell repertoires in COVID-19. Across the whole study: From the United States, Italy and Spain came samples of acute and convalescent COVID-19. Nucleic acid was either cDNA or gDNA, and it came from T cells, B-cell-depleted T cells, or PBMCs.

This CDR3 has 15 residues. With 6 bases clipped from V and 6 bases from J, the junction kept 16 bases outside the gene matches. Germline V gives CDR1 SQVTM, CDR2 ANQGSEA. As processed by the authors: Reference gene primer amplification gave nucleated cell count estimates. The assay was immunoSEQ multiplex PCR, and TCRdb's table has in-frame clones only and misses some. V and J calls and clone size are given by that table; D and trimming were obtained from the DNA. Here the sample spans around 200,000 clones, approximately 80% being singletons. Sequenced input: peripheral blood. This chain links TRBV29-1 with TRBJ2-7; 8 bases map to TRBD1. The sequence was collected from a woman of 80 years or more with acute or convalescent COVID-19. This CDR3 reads CSVLRGTGPLGEQYF. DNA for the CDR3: TGCAGCGTCCTAAGGGGGACAGGACCCCTGGGCGAGCAGTACTTC.